What follows are 5 T cell receptor beta chains derived from one specimen sequenced in a study of molecular identifiers for immune sequencing clone quantification. TCRdb recomputed calls from the PCR reads with MiXCR, one row per CDR3 protein. The table includes about half a million distinct CDR3 sequences, around 25% detected once. Sequencing input: naive CD8+ T cells from blood, with Jurkat cell RNA spiked in. Noted subset: FACS-sorted CD8+CD4-CCR7+CD45RA+ naive T cells. The receptor source for this set is a human donor in good health. Some libraries in this study had Jurkat cell RNA spiked in.

About this clonotype itself: Being one base from a much bigger clone, this may be a read error. The V gene is TRBV20-1, the J gene TRBJ2-3; D call uncertain. The CDR3 has 13 amino acids. Germline CDR1 is DFQATT and CDR2 is SNEGSKA (reference sequence). The CDR3 bases are TGCAGTGCTAGAAGCGTAGCTTCAGATATGCAGTATTTT. As protein: CSARSVASDMQYF.

This clonotype was seen more than once but under ten times. V and J are TRBV4-1 and TRBJ2-2; D is ambiguous. The CDR3 has 15 residues. Germline CDR1 reads MGHRA; CDR2 reads YSYEKL. With 2 bases removed from V and 4 bases from J, the gap between germline ends came to 11 bases. The CDR3 sequence is CASSQYDGSTGELFF. CDR3 coding DNA: TGCGCCAGCAGCCAATACGACGGTTCCACCGGGGAGCTGTTTTTT.

This clonotype was seen a single time. A single base separates this from a much larger clone, so it may be a read error. The CDR3 carries no conserved terminal phenylalanine or tryptophan, so it likely arises from a read error. J is TRBJ1-2 and V is TRBV29-1; D is unclear. Germline CDR1 SQVTM, CDR2 ANQGSEA. The V and J ends lost 7 bases and 5 bases respectively, with 11 bases between them. This CDR3 is 11 amino acids long. The CDR3 loop is CSGADYYGYTI. Here the CDR3 DNA reads TGCAGCGGCGCTGACTATTATGGCTACACCATC.

This chain connects TRBV5-1 to TRBJ2-7; 9 nucleotides agree with TRBD1. Trimming took 0 bases from V and 3 from J; bases not matched to a gene: 4. The CDR3 extends over 15 amino acids. Germline assignment: CDR1 SGHRS and CDR2 YFSETQ. The CDR3 loop reads CASSLGQGVGYEQYF. The CDR3, as DNA: TGCGCCAGCAGCTTGGGACAGGGGGTGGGCTACGAGCAGTACTTC. The full variable domain, in which reference TRBV5-1 and TRBJ2-7 provide the parts outside the CDR3, is KAGVTQTPRYLIKTRGQQVTLSCSPISGHRSVSWYQQTPGQGLQFLFEYFSETQRNKGNFPGRFSGRQFSNSRSEMNVSTLELGDSALYLCASSLGQGVGYEQYFGPGTRLTVT.

In this sample, this clonotype turned up once. This may stem from a read error, because a much larger clone lies one nucleotide away. The chain carries TRBV20-1 and TRBJ1-5; D remains ambiguous. This CDR3 is built from 14 residues. In germline, CDR1 is DFQATT, CDR2 SNEGSKA (reference sequence). CDR3 residues: CSAMGVYSNRPQHF. CDR3 DNA: TGCAGTGCTATGGGAGTTTATAGCAATCGGCCCCAGCATTTT.